The source of this T cell receptor (beta chain) is a study of patients and donors after allogeneic stem cell transplantation. This clonotype has a count of ten or more. TCRdb reprocessed the RT-PCR reads with MiXCR, giving one entry per CDR3 protein. The sample contains 45,000 to 65,000 distinct CDR3 sequences, 10% to 15% of which appear only once. There are 16 residues in the CDR3. The germline V gene encodes CDR1 MDHEN and CDR2 SYDVKM. V lost 4 bases, J lost 2 bases, and 18 bases lay in between. The rearrangement uses TRBV28 and TRBJ2-7; D could derive from TRBD1 or TRBD2 (5 bases each). The receptor comes from a human donor who was either an allogeneic HSCT recipient or a stem cell or donor lymphocyte infusion donor (not recorded which). It is not recorded whose cells these are; they may come from a transplant donor. Input material: blood, either unsorted or a sorted T cell fraction (not recorded which). CDR3 loop: CASSSPFGRDPYEQYF. CDR3 DNA sequence: TGTGCCAGCAGTTCCCCCTTTGGCAGGGACCCCTACGAGCAGTACTTC. Filled out from reference TRBV28 and TRBJ2-7, the complete variable domain reads DVKVTQSSRYLVKRTGEKVFLECVQDMDHENMFWYRQDPGLGLRLIYFSYDVKMKEKGDIPEGYSVSREKKERFSLILESASTNQTSMYLCASSSPFGRDPYEQYFGPGTRLTVT.